The T cell receptor (beta chain) under discussion was sequenced for a study of blood T cell repertoires in COVID-19. Study-level information: Donors in the United States, Italy and Spain gave samples during acute or convalescent COVID-19. Sample material is recorded as cDNA or gDNA derived from T cells, B-cell-depleted T cells, or PBMCs.

About this clone itself: The junction differs from germline at one of its ends, possibly a read error.

From germline, CDR1 is MNHEY and CDR2 SVGAGI. This CDR3 spans 13 amino acids. How the authors handled the data: Estimated nucleated cell counts came from reference gene primer amplification. Assay: immunoSEQ multiplex PCR; the TCRdb copy retains only in-frame clones and omits some. The DNA was the basis for D and trimming; V, J and clone size are from that table. The data show under 450,000 clones, 81% seen once. This TCR derives from a human donor with acute or convalescent COVID-19. The donor label of this sample is uncertain. Specimen: peripheral blood. The chain joins TRBV6-5 to TRBJ1-1; D is uncertain. CDR3 residues: CASTQKLLTEAFF. The CDR3 coding sequence is TGTGCCAGCACGCAAAAGTTATTGACTGAGGCTTTCTTT.